This entry lists 4 T cell receptor beta chains sequenced from one sample in a study of cytomegalovirus exposure and HLA in healthy donors (dated by TCRdb to 2016 to 2017). Library generation was performed with the immunoSEQ multiplex PCR assay. For the multiplex PCR, a mixture combining 60 forward primers for TCR Vbeta segments and 13 reverse primers for TCR Jbeta segments was used. Entries here come from immuneACCESS through TCRdb and include only in-frame sequences with V and J called. Some clones fail to appear in such tables; in the studies checked, an unresolved V gene covers under half of the shortfall, and the cause of the remainder is unknown. Across this sample there are some 210,000 clones, with 85% to 90% seen only once. The top ten hold 1% to 1.5% of the sample. Sequencing was performed on PBMCs. These TCRs come from a man aged 30 to 45 in good health and CMV-seronegative.

This clone was found a few times. The chain joins TRBV9 to TRBJ2-3; 7 bases are a match to TRBD2. From germline, CDR1 is SGDLS and CDR2 YYNGEE. V was clipped by 6 bases and J by 4 bases; unmatched bases: 8. The CDR3 runs 14 residues. The CDR3 is CASTQSGTSDTQYF. CDR3 in DNA: TGTGCCAGCACCCAAAGCGGGACCTCAGATACGCAGTATTTT.

The rearrangement joins TRBV7-9 to TRBJ2-1; D is unclear. Trimming stripped 8 bases from V and 4 bases from J, with 9 bases between. CDR3 length equals 12 residues. The germline V gene has CDR1 SEHNR and CDR2 FQNEAQ (reference sequence). The CDR3 loop reads CASEKSYNEQFF. DNA of the CDR3: TGTGCCAGCGAGAAATCTTACAATGAGCAGTTCTTC. Drawing the rest from reference TRBV7-9 and TRBJ2-1, the complete variable domain is DTGVSQNPRHKITKRGQNVTFRCDPISEHNRLYWYRQTLGQGPEFLTYFQNEAQLEKSRLLSDRFSAERPKGSFSTLEIQRTEQGDSAMYLCASEKSYNEQFFGPGTRLTVL.

The rearrangement uses TRBV29-1 and TRBJ2-2, with 9 bases identical to TRBD1. Trimming at V came to 7 bases and at J to 7 bases, leaving 16 bases not matched to a gene. The CDR3 is made up of 16 amino acids. CDR1 and CDR2 from the germline V gene are SQVTM and ANQGSEA. This CDR3 reads CSAISPNRGQGGELFF. For the CDR3, the DNA is TGCAGCGCCATATCCCCTAACAGGGGGCAGGGCGGGGAGCTGTTTTTT.

With regard to this clone: The junction shows a germline mismatch at one end, possibly a read error. The genes are TRBV7-9 and TRBJ2-3; D remains unclear. Germline V gene sequence: CDR1 SEHNR, CDR2 FQNEAQ (reference sequence). This CDR3 contains 14 residues. The CDR3 loop reads CASSKAVDTDTQYF. CDR3 bases: TGCGCCAGCAGCAAGGCGGTCGACACAGATACGCAGTATTTT.